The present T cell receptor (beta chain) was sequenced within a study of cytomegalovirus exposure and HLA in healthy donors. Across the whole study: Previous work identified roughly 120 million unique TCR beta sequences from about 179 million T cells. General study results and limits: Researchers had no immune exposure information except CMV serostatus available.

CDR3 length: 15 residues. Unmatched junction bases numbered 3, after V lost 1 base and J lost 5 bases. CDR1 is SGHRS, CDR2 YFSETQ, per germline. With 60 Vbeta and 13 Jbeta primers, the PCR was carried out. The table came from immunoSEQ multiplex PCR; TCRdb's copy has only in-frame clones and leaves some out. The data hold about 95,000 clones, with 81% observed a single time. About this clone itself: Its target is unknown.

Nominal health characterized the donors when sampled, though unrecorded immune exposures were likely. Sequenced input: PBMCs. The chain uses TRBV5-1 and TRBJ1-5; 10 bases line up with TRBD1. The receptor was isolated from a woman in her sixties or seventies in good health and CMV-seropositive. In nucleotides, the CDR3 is TGCGCCAGCAGCTTGCTCGGACAGGGGGATCAGCCCCAGCATTTT. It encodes CASSLLGQGDQPQHF.